The rows below give T cell receptor beta chains drawn from one sample of a study of blood T cell repertoires in COVID-19. The table came from immunoSEQ multiplex PCR; TCRdb's copy has only in-frame clones and leaves some out. The table lists fewer than 350,000 clones, 90% of them singletons. The sequenced sample consisted of peripheral blood. The receptors come from a woman aged 25 to 39 with COVID-19, enrolled during active disease. The CDR3 runs from the conserved cysteine through the conserved F or W. Fields, in order: D gene, V gene, clone size, J gene, CDR3 protein, CDR3 DNA. A D gene is named only where the DNA matches it firmly. Expanded clones get a size class; other rows say once, few or many, or leave the size out.

>TRBD1|TRBV30|few|TRBJ1-5
CAAKGQGGQPQHF
TGTGCCGCCAAGGGACAGGGAGGCCAGCCCCAGCATTTT
>TRBD2|TRBV19|.|TRBJ2-6
CASSIMGLAGGTGANVLTF
TGTGCCAGTAGTATTATGGGACTAGCGGGAGGAACTGGGGCCAACGTCCTGACTTTC
>TRBD1|TRBV10-1|.|TRBJ2-6
CASSPGGSGANVLTF
TGCGCCAGCAGCCCAGGGGGCTCTGGGGCCAACGTCCTGACTTTC
>.|TRBV7-2|.|TRBJ2-1
CASSLGQVGANEQFF
TGTGCCAGCAGCTTAGGACAGGTGGGGGCTAATGAGCAGTTCTTC
>.|TRBV28|.|TRBJ1-1
CASVGIRGFTEAFF
TGTGCCAGCGTAGGCATCAGGGGATTTACTGAAGCTTTCTTT
>TRBD1|TRBV19|few|TRBJ1-2
CASSTGTGGFYGYTF
TGTGCCAGTAGTACCGGGACAGGGGGCTTCTATGGCTACACCTTC
>TRBD1|TRBV30|.|TRBJ2-1
CAWSFGQEYNEQFF
TGTGCCTGGAGTTTCGGACAGGAGTACAATGAGCAGTTCTTC
>.|TRBV5-6|once|TRBJ2-7
CASSLGAALLSYEQYF
TGTGCCAGCAGCTTGGGAGCGGCCCTACTCTCCTACGAGCAGTACTTC
>TRBD1|TRBV18|.|TRBJ1-2
CASSQQGVTNYGYTF
TGTGCCAGCTCACAACAGGGGGTGACCAACTATGGCTACACCTTC
>.|TRBV10-1|.|TRBJ1-1
CASSDRGTEAFF
TGCGCCAGCAGTGACAGGGGCACTGAAGCTTTCTTT
>.|TRBV30|.|TRBJ2-5
CAWSPMRTQYF
TGTGCCTGGAGTCCGATGAGGACCCAGTACTTC
>TRBD2|TRBV6-1|.|TRBJ2-7
CASSEYSGSYEQYF
TGTGCCAGCAGTGAATATAGCGGGAGTTACGAGCAGTACTTC
>.|TRBV2|.|TRBJ2-7
CARSLGSSYEQYF
TGTGCCAGATCTCTCGGGAGCTCCTACGAGCAGTACTTC
>TRBD2|TRBV28|.|TRBJ2-7
CASSPWTSGSGYEQYF
TGTGCCAGCAGTCCTTGGACTAGCGGGAGTGGGTACGAGCAGTACTTC
>TRBD2|TRBV11-2|.|TRBJ2-7
CASSLVAGGGNYEQYF
TGTGCCAGCAGCTTAGTCGCGGGAGGCGGAAACTACGAGCAGTACTTC
>TRBD1|TRBV18|.|TRBJ1-2
CASSQGQGENYGYTF
TGTGCCAGCTCACAAGGACAGGGGGAGAACTATGGCTACACCTTC
>.|TRBV6-5|.|TRBJ1-1
CASNSGGNTEAFF
TGTGCCAGCAACTCCGGCGGGAACACTGAAGCTTTCTTT
>.|TRBV21-1|.|TRBJ2-1
CASSKARRGIYNEQFF
TGTGCCAGCAGCAAAGCTAGGCGAGGGATCTACAATGAGCAGTTCTTC
>.|TRBV9|.|TRBJ2-3
CASSPYDWGQGPDTQYF
TGTGCCAGCAGCCCCTACGACTGGGGGCAGGGCCCAGATACGCAGTATTTT
>TRBD2|TRBV5-4|few|TRBJ2-2
CASSSGTSGSTGELFF
TGTGCCAGCAGTTCCGGGACTAGCGGGAGTACCGGGGAGCTGTTTTTT
>.|TRBV19|once|TRBJ1-1
CASRRTEGGYTEAFF
TGTGCCAGTAGAAGGACAGAAGGAGGTTACACTGAAGCTTTCTTT
>TRBD1|TRBV11-2|.|TRBJ1-2
CASSLRPTGGNYGYTF
TGTGCCAGCAGCTTAAGACCGACAGGGGGCAACTATGGCTACACCTTC
>.|TRBV20-1|.|TRBJ1-1
CSAGAGTEAFF
TGCAGTGCCGGGGCGGGGACTGAAGCTTTCTTT
>.|TRBV24-1|.|TRBJ2-7
CATSHRVGYEQYF
TGTGCCACCAGTCACAGGGTTGGATACGAGCAGTACTTC
>.|TRBV7-2|.|TRBJ2-2
CASSPQGGVGELFF
TGTGCCAGCAGCCCCCAGGGGGGAGTGGGGGAGCTGTTTTTT
>.|TRBV5-4|.|TRBJ1-2
CASSLEADGYTF
TGTGCCAGCAGCTTGGAGGCGGATGGCTACACCTTC
>TRBD1|TRBV29-1|.|TRBJ2-7
CSVTGQGGYEQYF
TGCAGCGTTACTGGACAGGGAGGCTACGAGCAGTACTTC
>.|TRBV15|.|TRBJ2-2
CATSRGFPGTPNTGELFF
TGTGCCACCAGCAGAGGCTTTCCGGGAACCCCAAACACCGGGGAGCTGTTTTTT
>TRBD1|TRBV27|.|TRBJ1-5
CASRSGQVNQPQHF
TGTGCCAGCAGATCGGGACAGGTCAATCAGCCCCAGCATTTT
>.|TRBV16|.|TRBJ1-4
CASSLGATTNEKLFF
TGTGCCAGCAGCCTGGGGGCGACAACTAATGAAAAACTGTTTTTT
>TRBD2|TRBV29-1|.|TRBJ2-1
CSAKQREFDEQFF
TGCAGCGCCAAACAGCGGGAATTTGATGAGCAGTTCTTC
>.|TRBV27|.|TRBJ2-7
CASSLSRGSYEQYF
TGTGCCAGCAGTTTAAGTCGGGGGTCCTACGAGCAGTACTTC
>.|TRBV28|.|TRBJ2-7
CASSFPGIGHYEQYF
TGTGCCAGCAGTTTCCCAGGGATAGGGCACTACGAGCAGTACTTC
>.|TRBV10-1|.|TRBJ1-1
CASTPGGGTEAFF
TGCGCCAGCACCCCGGGCGGGGGCACTGAAGCTTTCTTT
>TRBD2|TRBV2|.|TRBJ2-3
CASRAGGITDTQYF
TGTGCCAGCAGGGCGGGGGGGATAACAGATACGCAGTATTTT
>.|TRBV29-1|.|TRBJ2-5
CSVAPRAGETQYF
TGCAGCGTTGCCCCCCGTGCGGGGGAGACCCAGTACTTC
>TRBD2|TRBV3-1/TRBV3-2|.|TRBJ2-7
CASSQDGTSGTYEQYF
TGTGCCAGCAGCCAAGATGGGACTAGCGGGACCTACGAGCAGTACTTC
>TRBD2|TRBV9|.|TRBJ2-7
CASSVRLAGDSGEQYF
TGTGCCAGCAGCGTACGGCTAGCGGGAGATTCCGGCGAGCAGTACTTC
>.|TRBV11-2|.|TRBJ1-3
CASSPTGGRRGNTIYF
TGTGCCAGCAGCCCGACCGGGGGAAGGAGAGGAAACACCATATATTTT
>TRBD1|TRBV6-2/TRBV6-3|few|TRBJ1-1
CASSYKGTGENTEAFF
TGTGCCAGCAGTTATAAGGGGACAGGTGAGAACACTGAAGCTTTCTTT
>.|TRBV9|.|TRBJ2-2
CASSVVSREPGELFF
TGTGCCAGCAGCGTTGTTAGCCGGGAGCCCGGGGAGCTGTTTTTT
>.|TRBV9|.|TRBJ2-5
CASSGWGVVEETQYF
TGTGCCAGCAGTGGATGGGGCGTGGTGGAAGAGACCCAGTACTTC
>TRBD1|TRBV6-5|.|TRBJ1-2
CASRETGVYGYTF
TGTGCCAGCAGAGAGACAGGGGTATATGGCTACACCTTC
>.|TRBV19|.|TRBJ2-6
CASSSRSHAGANVLTF
TGTGCCAGTAGTAGCAGGTCACACGCTGGGGCCAACGTCCTGACTTTC
>.|TRBV21-1|once|TRBJ1-2
CASSQKAGTDACLYGYTF
TGTGCCAGCAGTCAGAAGGCCGGGACAGATGCCTGTCTCTATGGCTACACCTTC
>TRBD1|TRBV5-5|.|TRBJ2-7
CASSSGGLYGEQYF
TGTGCCAGCAGCTCAGGGGGTCTCTACGGCGAGCAGTACTTC
>.|TRBV5-4|once|TRBJ2-1
CASSLVFSVQSDEQFF
TGTGCCAGCAGCTTGGTCTTCAGCGTCCAGAGCGATGAGCAGTTCTTC
>TRBD2|TRBV12-3/TRBV12-4|.|TRBJ2-2
CASTISGTGELFF
TGTGCCAGCACCATTAGCGGGACCGGGGAGCTGTTTTTT
>.|TRBV19|.|TRBJ1-2
CASSIVVQGNGYTF
TGTGCCAGTAGTATAGTGGTCCAGGGCAATGGCTACACCTTC
>.|TRBV6-5|few|TRBJ1-1
CASSAAETNTEAFF
TGTGCCAGCAGCGCCGCAGAGACAAACACTGAAGCTTTCTTT
>.|TRBV15|.|TRBJ1-2
CATSNTGNYGYTF
TGTGCCACCAGCAATACAGGGAACTATGGCTACACCTTC
>.|TRBV2|.|TRBJ2-3
CASSEESRGADTQYF
TGTGCCAGCAGTGAAGAATCCAGGGGGGCAGATACGCAGTATTTT
>.|TRBV19|once|TRBJ1-2
CASSKGDYGYTF
TGTGCCAGTAGTAAGGGAGATTATGGCTACACCTTC
>.|TRBV11-2|.|TRBJ2-1
CASSSNLTVYNEQFF
TGTGCCAGCAGCTCTAACCTTACAGTTTACAATGAGCAGTTCTTC
>.|TRBV5-1|once|TRBJ1-1
CASSSLAAMNTEAFF
TGCGCCAGCAGCTCTCTCGCGGCTATGAACACTGAAGCTTTCTTT
>TRBD1|TRBV5-5|.|TRBJ2-5
CASRVTGTAFARETQYF
TGTGCCAGCAGGGTCACCGGGACAGCTTTTGCGAGGGAGACCCAGTACTTC
>.|TRBV25-1|.|TRBJ2-6
CASSAQGYGGANVLTF
TGTGCCAGCAGTGCCCAGGGGTACGGTGGGGCCAACGTCCTGACTTTC